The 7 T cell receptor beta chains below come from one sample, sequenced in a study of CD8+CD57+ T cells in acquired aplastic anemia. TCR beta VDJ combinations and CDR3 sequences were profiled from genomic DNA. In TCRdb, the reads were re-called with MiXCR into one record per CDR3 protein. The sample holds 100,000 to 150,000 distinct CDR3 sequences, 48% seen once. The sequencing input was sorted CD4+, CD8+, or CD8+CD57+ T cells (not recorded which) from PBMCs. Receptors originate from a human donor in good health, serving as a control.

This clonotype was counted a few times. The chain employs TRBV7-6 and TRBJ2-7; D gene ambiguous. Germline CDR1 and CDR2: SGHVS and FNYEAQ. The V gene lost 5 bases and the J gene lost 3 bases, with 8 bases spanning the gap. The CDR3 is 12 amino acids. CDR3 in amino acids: CASSPWGYEQYF. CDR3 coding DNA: TGTGCCAGCAGCCCCTGGGGCTACGAGCAGTACTTC.

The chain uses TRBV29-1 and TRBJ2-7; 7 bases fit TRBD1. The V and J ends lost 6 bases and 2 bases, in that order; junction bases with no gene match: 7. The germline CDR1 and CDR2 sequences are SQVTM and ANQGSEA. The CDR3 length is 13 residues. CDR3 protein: CSVMTGTTYEQYF. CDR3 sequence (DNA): TGCAGCGTAATGACAGGGACCACCTACGAGCAGTACTTC.

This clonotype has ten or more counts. The CDR3 DNA reads as TGTGCCAGTAAGGGGGGGGAAAATAATTCACCCCTCCACTTT. This codes for CASKGGENNSPLHF. The V and J genes are TRBV19 and TRBJ1-6, with D perhaps matching TRBD1 (6 bases). CDR3 length: 14 residues. The germline V and J ends were trimmed by 7 bases and 5 bases, with 12 bases remaining between them. CDR1 and CDR2 from the germline V gene are LNHDA and SQIVND (reference sequence).

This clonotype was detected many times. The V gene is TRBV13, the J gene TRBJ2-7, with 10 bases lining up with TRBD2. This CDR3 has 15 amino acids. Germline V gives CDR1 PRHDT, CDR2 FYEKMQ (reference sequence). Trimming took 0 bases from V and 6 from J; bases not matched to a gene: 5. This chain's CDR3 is CASSLGGAGGREQYF. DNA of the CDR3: TGTGCCAGCAGCTTAGGGGGAGCGGGGGGGCGCGAGCAGTACTTC.

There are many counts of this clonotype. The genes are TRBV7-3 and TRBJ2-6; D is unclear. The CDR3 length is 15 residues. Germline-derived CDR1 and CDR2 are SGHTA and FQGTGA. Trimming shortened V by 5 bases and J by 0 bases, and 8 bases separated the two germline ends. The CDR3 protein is CASSPWNSGANVLTF. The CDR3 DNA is TGTGCCAGCAGCCCATGGAACTCTGGGGCCAACGTCCTGACTTTC.

CDR3 residues: CSVAPRDNYNEQFF. In nucleotides, the CDR3 is TGCAGCGTTGCACCGAGGGACAACTACAATGAGCAGTTCTTC. The chain recombines TRBV29-1 with TRBJ2-1, with D possibly being TRBD1 (6 bases). The CDR3 extends over 14 amino acids. In germline, CDR1 is SQVTM, CDR2 ANQGSEA. Trimming stripped 4 bases from V and 3 bases from J, with 13 bases between.

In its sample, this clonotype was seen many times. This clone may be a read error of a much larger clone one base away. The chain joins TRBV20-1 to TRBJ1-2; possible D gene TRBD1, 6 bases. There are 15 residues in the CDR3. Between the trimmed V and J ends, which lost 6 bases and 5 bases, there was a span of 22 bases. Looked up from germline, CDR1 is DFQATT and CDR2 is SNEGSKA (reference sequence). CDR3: CSAVGRGGDIYGYTF. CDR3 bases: TGCAGTGCGGTTGGACGGGGGGGGGACATTTATGGCTACACCTTC.